The 14 T cell receptor beta chains reported below all come from one sample, sequenced in a study of human T cells and chemical hapten exposure (dated by TCRdb to the early 2020s). Taken with the paper, the label for time point translates to: patch test 1, 2 weeks after DPC sensitization. The meaning of the sample's treatment or condition label: therapeutic diphenylcyclopropenone sensitization with weekly scalp DPC. The protocol used for the library was RACE. Sequencing took place on a NextSeq 500. TCRdb's own reprocessing of the public reads used fastp at Q25 and MiXCR and kept productive beta chains. Records with the same CDR3 protein are collapsed into one entry carrying the most frequent genes and DNA. Recorded for this sample are under 450,000 distinct CDR3 sequences; approximately 5% of them occurred a single time. Of the sample, approximately 2.5% is held by the ten largest clones. The sequencing here drew on whole blood, taken in connection with sensitization to the hapten diphenylcyclopropenone (DPC). These receptors originate from a woman aged 45-60 years with alopecia areata. Some clones in this sample may be carry-over from other donors' samples.

This rearrangement joins TRBV5-1 to TRBJ2-1, with 8 bases matching TRBD2. The germline V gene has CDR1 SGHRS and CDR2 YFSETQ. This CDR3 is 15 amino acids long. With V trimmed by 2 bases and J by 6 bases, 7 bases remained unmatched. The CDR3 DNA is TGCGCCAGCAGCTTTTTGGTTAGCGGGACCAATGAGCAGTTCTTC. Translation: CASSFLVSGTNEQFF.

This clonotype has a count of ten or more. The chain has TRBV6-1 and TRBJ1-5; weak D call: TRBD1 (6 bases). The CDR3 loop spans 14 amino acids. Trimming took off 7 bases at V and 2 bases at J, with 12 bases between the two ends. Germline assignment: CDR1 MNHNS and CDR2 SASEGT. CDR3 protein: CASTPSGGNQPQHF. In DNA, the CDR3 is TGTGCCAGCACCCCCTCAGGGGGCAATCAGCCCCAGCATTTT.

The table lists this clonotype with a few counts. The V call is TRBV6-2 or TRBV6-3, the J call TRBJ2-3; 9 nucleotides match TRBD2. The CDR3 is 16 residues long. CDR1 MNHEY and CDR2 SVGEGT come from the germline V gene. V trimming: 5 bases; J trimming: 0 bases; junction bases outside the gene matches: 6. The CDR3 coding sequence is TGTGCCAGCAGTCCGGGACTAGCACATAGCACAGATACGCAGTATTTT. Translating gives CASSPGLAHSTDTQYF.

In its sample, this clonotype was seen a few times. The CDR3 region has the DNA TGCAGTGCTTCACTCGCAGGGGGCACCACCGGGGAGCTGTTTTTT. It is translated as CSASLAGGTTGELFF. The chain employs TRBV20-1 and TRBJ2-2, with 8 bases aligning to TRBD1. The V segment lost 5 bases and the J segment 4 bases; nucleotides outside the gene matches: 9. Germline lookup yields CDR1 DFQATT and CDR2 SNEGSKA (reference sequence). This CDR3 contains 15 residues.

This clonotype appeared a few times. The rearrangement uses TRBV5-1 and TRBJ1-1, with TRBD1 as a possible D gene (5 bases). CDR1 and CDR2 from the germline V gene are SGHRS and YFSETQ. V gave up 0 bases and J gave up 1 base, with 13 bases separating them. This CDR3 spans 16 amino acids. The CDR3 sequence: CASSLGTGYPNTEAFF. The DNA for the CDR3 is TGCGCCAGCAGCTTGGGCACAGGATATCCGAACACTGAAGCTTTCTTT.

This clonotype showed up just a few times. The chain couples TRBV30 to TRBJ2-4; D unclear. There are 15 residues in the CDR3. Germline assignment: CDR1 GTSNPN and CDR2 SVGIG (reference sequence). The germline V and J ends were trimmed by 0 bases and 0 bases, with 9 bases remaining between them. In nucleotides, the CDR3 is TGTGCCTGGAGTGTAGGTCCGTTAGCCAAAAACATTCAGTACTTC. It translates to CAWSVGPLAKNIQYF. The full variable domain, its missing parts supplied by reference TRBV30 and TRBJ2-4, is SQTIHQWPATLVQPVGSPLSLECTVEGTSNPNLYWYRQAAGRGLQLLFYSVGIGQISSEVPQNLSASRPQDRQFILSSKKLLLSDSGFYLCAWSVGPLAKNIQYFGAGTRLSVL.

This clonotype was picked up a small number of times. The chain couples TRBV12-3 or TRBV12-4 to TRBJ2-5; D remains unclear. CDR3 length: 13 amino acids. Trimming left V 1 base short and J 5 bases short, with 8 bases between. CDR3 protein: CASSLVGLETQYF. In DNA form, the CDR3 reads TGTGCCAGCAGTTTAGTAGGGCTTGAGACCCAGTACTTC.

The chain couples TRBV6-2 or TRBV6-3 to TRBJ2-4; TRBD2 might be the D (6 bases). The germline gives CDR1 MNHEY, CDR2 SVGEGT. The CDR3 has 17 amino acids. Trimming pared 5 bases from V and 1 base from J, leaving 18 bases between. As DNA, the CDR3 is TGTGCCAGCAGTCTAGCGCGAGGGGCGAAGGCCAAAAACATTCAGTACTTC. It translates to CASSLARGAKAKNIQYF.

This clonotype was detected ten times or more. The DNA of the CDR3 is TGTGCCAGTAGTATAGATGGGGGCCCCTTCGATGGCTACACCTTC. Translated, it gives CASSIDGGPFDGYTF. V is TRBV19 and J is TRBJ1-2; D perhaps matches TRBD1 (6 bases). The germline V gene encodes CDR1 LNHDA and CDR2 SQIVND (reference sequence). Trimming took off 0 bases at V and 6 bases at J, with 14 bases between the two ends. This CDR3 comprises 15 residues.

This clonotype was observed at least ten times. The chain couples TRBV20-1 to TRBJ1-2; perhaps TRBD1 as D (5 bases). The CDR3 runs 16 residues. Germline V gene data show CDR1 as DFQATT and CDR2 as SNEGSKA (reference sequence). The V and J ends lost 6 bases and 3 bases respectively, with 23 bases between them. Here the CDR3 reads CSAKPPGHPRDYGYTF. CDR3 nucleotide sequence: TGCAGTGCGAAACCTCCAGGACACCCGAGGGACTATGGCTACACCTTC.

This clonotype was counted many times. The chain couples TRBV28 to TRBJ1-1; D unresolved. The V end lost 6 bases, the J end lost 10 bases, and 12 bases lay between the germline ends. This CDR3 spans 11 amino acids. Germline loops: CDR1 MDHEN, CDR2 SYDVKM. The CDR3 loop is CASSQTGRAFF. CDR3 DNA sequence: TGTGCCAGCAGCCAGACCGGACGAGCTTTCTTT.

This clonotype was counted ten times or more. The chain recombines TRBV6-2 or TRBV6-3 with TRBJ2-7, with unresolved D. The CDR3 totals 17 residues. The V gene lost 2 bases and the J gene lost 4 bases, with 21 bases spanning the gap. Germline-derived CDR1 and CDR2 are MNHEY and SVGEGT. The CDR3 sequence is CASSYPLLGRSDYEQYF. CDR3 bases: TGTGCCAGCAGTTACCCTTTACTCGGACGGTCGGATTACGAGCAGTACTTC.

The V gene is TRBV9, the J gene TRBJ2-3; TRBD2 is a possible D gene (6 bases). V shed 1 base and J shed 0 bases, with 9 bases lying between them. The CDR3 length is 15 residues. CDR1 and CDR2 from the germline V gene are SGDLS and YYNGEE. CDR3 nucleotides: TGTGCCAGCAGCGTAAGCGCGGGAAGCACAGATACGCAGTATTTT. Its protein product is CASSVSAGSTDTQYF.

This clonotype was detected ten times or more. The J gene is TRBJ1-5, the V gene TRBV12-5; D unclear. The germline CDR1 and CDR2 sequences are LGHNT and FRNRAP. This CDR3 spans 12 amino acids. V shed 11 bases and J shed 3 bases, with 11 bases lying between them. The CDR3 nucleotides are TGTGCTCAAGGGCCAAACAATCAGCCCCAGCATTTT. Protein product: CAQGPNNQPQHF.